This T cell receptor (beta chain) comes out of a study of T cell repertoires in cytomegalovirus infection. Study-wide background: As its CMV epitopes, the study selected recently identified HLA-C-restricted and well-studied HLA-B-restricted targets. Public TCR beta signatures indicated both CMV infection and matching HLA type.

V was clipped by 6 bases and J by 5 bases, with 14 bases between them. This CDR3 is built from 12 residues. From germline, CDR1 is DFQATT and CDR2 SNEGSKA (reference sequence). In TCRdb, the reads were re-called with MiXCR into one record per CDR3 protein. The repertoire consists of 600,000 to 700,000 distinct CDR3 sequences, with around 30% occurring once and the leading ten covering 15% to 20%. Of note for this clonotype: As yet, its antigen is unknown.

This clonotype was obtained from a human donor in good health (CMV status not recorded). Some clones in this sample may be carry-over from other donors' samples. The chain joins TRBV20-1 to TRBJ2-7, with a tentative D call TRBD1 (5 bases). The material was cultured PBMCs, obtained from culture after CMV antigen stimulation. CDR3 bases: TGCAGTGCCCCGCGAAGGGGCGACGAGCAGTACTTC. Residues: CSAPRRGDEQYF.